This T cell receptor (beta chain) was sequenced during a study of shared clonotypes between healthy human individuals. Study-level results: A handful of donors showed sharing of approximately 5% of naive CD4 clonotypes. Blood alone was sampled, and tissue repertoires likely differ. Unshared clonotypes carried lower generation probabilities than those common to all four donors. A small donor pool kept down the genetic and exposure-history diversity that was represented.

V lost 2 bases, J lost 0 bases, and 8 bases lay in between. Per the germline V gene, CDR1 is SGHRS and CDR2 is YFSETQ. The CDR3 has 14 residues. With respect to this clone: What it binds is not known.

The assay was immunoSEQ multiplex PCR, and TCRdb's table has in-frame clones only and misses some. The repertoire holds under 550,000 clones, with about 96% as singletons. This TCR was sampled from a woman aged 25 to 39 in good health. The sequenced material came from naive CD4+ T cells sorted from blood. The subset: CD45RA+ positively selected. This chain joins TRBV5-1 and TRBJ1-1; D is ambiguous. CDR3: CASSLGRLNTEAFF. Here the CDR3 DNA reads TGCGCCAGCAGCTTAGGCCGGTTGAACACTGAAGCTTTCTTT.